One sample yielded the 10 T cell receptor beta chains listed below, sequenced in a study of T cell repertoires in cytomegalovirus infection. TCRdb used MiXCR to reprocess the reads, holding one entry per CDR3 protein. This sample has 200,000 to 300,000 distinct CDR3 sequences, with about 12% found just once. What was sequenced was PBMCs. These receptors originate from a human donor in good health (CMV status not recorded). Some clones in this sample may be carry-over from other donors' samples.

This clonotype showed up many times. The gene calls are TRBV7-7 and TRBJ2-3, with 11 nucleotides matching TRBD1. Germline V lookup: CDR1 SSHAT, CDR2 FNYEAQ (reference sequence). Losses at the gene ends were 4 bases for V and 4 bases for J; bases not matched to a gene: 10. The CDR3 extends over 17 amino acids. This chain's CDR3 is CASSSQPPGQGADTQYF. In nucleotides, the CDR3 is TGTGCCAGCAGCTCTCAGCCTCCGGGACAGGGGGCAGATACGCAGTATTTT.

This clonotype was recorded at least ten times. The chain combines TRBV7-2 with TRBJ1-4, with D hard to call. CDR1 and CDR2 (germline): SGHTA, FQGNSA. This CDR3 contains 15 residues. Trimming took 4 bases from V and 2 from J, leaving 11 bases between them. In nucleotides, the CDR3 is TGTGCCAGCAGCTACGGCGGGAGGACTAATGAAAAACTGTTTTTT. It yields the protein CASSYGGRTNEKLFF.

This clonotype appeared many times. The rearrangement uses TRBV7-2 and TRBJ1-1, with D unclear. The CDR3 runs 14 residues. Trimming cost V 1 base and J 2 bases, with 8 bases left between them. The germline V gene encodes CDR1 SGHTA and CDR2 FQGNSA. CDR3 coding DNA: TGTGCCAGCAGCTTAGGGGCAGAAAACACTGAAGCTTTCTTT. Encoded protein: CASSLGAENTEAFF. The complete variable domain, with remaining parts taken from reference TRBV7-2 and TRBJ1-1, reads GAGVSQSPSNKVTEKGKDVELRCDPISGHTALYWYRQSLGQGLEFLIYFQGNSAPDKSGLPSDRFSAERTGGSVSTLTIQRTQQEDSAVYLCASSLGAENTEAFFGQGTRLTVV.

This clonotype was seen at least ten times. CDR3 nucleotide sequence: TGTGCCAGCAGCTTAGCGGGGGCCGGCACTGAAGCTTTCTTT. Encoded protein: CASSLAGAGTEAFF. V gene TRBV7-9 combines with J gene TRBJ1-1; possible D gene TRBD1, 6 bases. The CDR3 has 14 amino acids. Trimming removed 0 bases from V and 4 bases from J, with 9 bases in between. Germline V CDR1 and CDR2: SEHNR, FQNEAQ (reference sequence).

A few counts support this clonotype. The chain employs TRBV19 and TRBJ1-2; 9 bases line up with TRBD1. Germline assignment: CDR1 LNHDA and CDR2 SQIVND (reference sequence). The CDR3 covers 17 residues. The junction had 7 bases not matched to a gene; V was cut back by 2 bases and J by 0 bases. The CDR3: CASSIRARQGANYGYTF. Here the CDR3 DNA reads TGTGCCAGTAGTATAAGGGCCCGACAGGGGGCTAACTATGGCTACACCTTC.

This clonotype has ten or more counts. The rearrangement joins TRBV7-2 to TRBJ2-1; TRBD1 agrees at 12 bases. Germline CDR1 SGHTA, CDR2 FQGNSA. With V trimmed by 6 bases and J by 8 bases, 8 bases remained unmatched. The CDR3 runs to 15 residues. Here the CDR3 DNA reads TGTGCCAGCAGACAGCCGGGACAGGGGGCGCATGAGCAGTTCTTC. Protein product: CASRQPGQGAHEQFF.

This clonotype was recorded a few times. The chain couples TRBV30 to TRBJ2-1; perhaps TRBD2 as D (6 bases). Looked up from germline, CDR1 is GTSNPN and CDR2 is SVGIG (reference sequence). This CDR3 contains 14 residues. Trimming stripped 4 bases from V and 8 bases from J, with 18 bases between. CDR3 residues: CAWKHTSSWDEQFF. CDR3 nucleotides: TGTGCCTGGAAGCATACTAGCAGTTGGGATGAGCAGTTCTTC.

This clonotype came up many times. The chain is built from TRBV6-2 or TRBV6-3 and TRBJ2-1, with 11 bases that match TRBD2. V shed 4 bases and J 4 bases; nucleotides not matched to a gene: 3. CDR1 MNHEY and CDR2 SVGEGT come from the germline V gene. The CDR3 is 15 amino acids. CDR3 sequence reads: CASSLTSGEYNEQFF. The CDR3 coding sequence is TGTGCCAGCAGTTTGACTAGCGGGGAGTACAATGAGCAGTTCTTC.

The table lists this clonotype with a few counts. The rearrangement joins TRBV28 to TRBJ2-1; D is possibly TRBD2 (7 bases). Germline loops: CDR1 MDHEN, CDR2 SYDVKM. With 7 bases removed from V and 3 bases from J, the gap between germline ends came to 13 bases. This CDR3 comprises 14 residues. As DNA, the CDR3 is TGTGCCAGCAAGCGGGACACCGGCTACAATGAGCAGTTCTTC. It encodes CASKRDTGYNEQFF. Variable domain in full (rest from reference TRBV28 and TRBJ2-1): DVKVTQSSRYLVKRTGEKVFLECVQDMDHENMFWYRQDPGLGLRLIYFSYDVKMKEKGDIPEGYSVSREKKERFSLILESASTNQTSMYLCASKRDTGYNEQFFGPGTRLTVL.

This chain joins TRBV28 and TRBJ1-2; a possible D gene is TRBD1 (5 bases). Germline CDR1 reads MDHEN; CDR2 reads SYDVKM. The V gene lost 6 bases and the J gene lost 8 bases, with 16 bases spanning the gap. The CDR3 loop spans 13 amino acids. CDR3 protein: CASSPRAVWGYTF. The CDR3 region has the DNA TGTGCCAGCAGCCCCAGGGCCGTGTGGGGCTACACCTTC.